These 8 T cell receptor beta chains originate from one sample sequenced in a study of CD4 T cells in relation to SARS-CoV-2 and coronaviruses. Their specific antigens are unknown. Profiling relied on immunoSEQ multiplex PCR, and the TCRdb table lists in-frame clones only, not all of them. Of tens of thousands of clones in the sample, roughly three quarters were seen once. Before the COVID-19 pandemic, during about 2011-2019, CD4+ T cells were taken from unexposed donors. The cells were cultured for 9 to 11 days before CD4+ T cells were isolated. Specimen: CD4+ T cells from PBMCs, cultured in vitro. These receptors were collected from a human donor in good health.

The V and J genes are TRBV5-6 and TRBJ2-3; tentative D call: TRBD2 (5 bases). V lost 0 bases and J lost 0, with 8 bases in between. Germline CDR1 SGHDT, CDR2 YYEEEE. This CDR3 region has 15 residues. CDR3 protein: CASSLAGISTDTQYF. CDR3 sequence (DNA): TGTGCCAGCAGCTTGGCCGGGATTAGCACAGATACGCAGTATTTT.

The chain recombines TRBV5-5 with TRBJ2-3, with D tentatively TRBD1 (5 bases). In germline, CDR1 is SGHKS, CDR2 YYEKEE (reference sequence). Trimming removed 1 base at V and 4 bases at J, with 13 bases between. The CDR3 loop spans 15 amino acids. CDR3: CASSLFESGSDTQYF. DNA for the CDR3: TGTGCCAGCAGCTTGTTCGAATCAGGGTCAGATACGCAGTATTTT.

The chain couples TRBV7-2 to TRBJ2-2, with D perhaps TRBD2 (5 bases). Deletions cut 5 bases from V and 6 bases from J, with 16 bases between. CDR1 is SGHTA, CDR2 FQGNSA, per germline. The CDR3 is 15 residues long. DNA of the CDR3: TGTGCCAGCAGCATTAGAGGGTCGGGGTCCGGGGAGCTGTTTTTT. Protein sequence: CASSIRGSGSGELFF.

This chain links TRBV9 with TRBJ2-2, with D maybe TRBD1 (5 bases). Trimming left V 5 bases short and J 6 bases short, with 14 bases between. The CDR3 runs to 14 residues. Germline V lookup: CDR1 SGDLS, CDR2 YYNGEE. CDR3 amino acids: CASRPIGAAGELFF. CDR3 DNA sequence: TGTGCCAGCAGACCTATAGGGGCCGCCGGGGAGCTGTTTTTT. The complete variable domain, with remaining parts taken from reference TRBV9 and TRBJ2-2, reads DSGVTQTPKHLITATGQRVTLRCSPRSGDLSVYWYQQSLDQGLQFLIQYYNGEERAKGNILERFSAQQFPDLHSELNLSSLELGDSALYFCASRPIGAAGELFFGEGSRLTVL.

The chain employs TRBV3-1 (or the pseudogene TRBV3-2) and TRBJ2-1; TRBD2 agrees at 9 bases. The germline V gene has CDR1 LGHDT and CDR2 YNNKEL (reference sequence). CDR3 length: 18 amino acids. V lost 1 base to trimming and J lost 2 bases; unmatched junction nucleotides: 9. This CDR3 reads CASSQGSWAGGPYNEQFF. The CDR3 DNA is TGTGCCAGCAGCCAAGGGTCATGGGCGGGAGGGCCCTACAATGAGCAGTTCTTC.

The chain recombines TRBV5-1 with TRBJ2-4, with D maybe TRBD2 (6 bases). Trimming removed 3 bases from V and 7 bases from J, with 14 bases in between. Germline loops: CDR1 SGHRS, CDR2 YFSETQ. The CDR3 consists of 14 residues. CDR3 nucleotide sequence: TGCGCCAGCAGCTCGTCGCAGGAGGGGAACATTCAGTACTTC. Translated: CASSSSQEGNIQYF.

The chain has TRBV28 and TRBJ2-7; D not resolved. Germline CDR1 is MDHEN and CDR2 is SYDVKM. Trimming cost V 6 bases and J 7 bases, with 16 bases left between them. The CDR3 has 13 residues. This CDR3 reads CASSPLRLPEQYF. The CDR3 nucleotides are TGTGCCAGCAGCCCTTTGAGACTGCCGGAGCAGTACTTC.

This chain links TRBV5-1 with TRBJ2-1, with D uncertain. V dropped 5 bases and J dropped 8 bases, with 17 bases sitting between them. The length of the CDR3 is 14 residues. From germline, CDR1 is SGHRS and CDR2 YFSETQ. The CDR3 spells CASSRAIGGDEQFF. CDR3 in DNA: TGCGCCAGCAGTCGGGCGATAGGTGGGGATGAGCAGTTCTTC.